The next 12 T cell receptor beta chains were all read from a single sample in a study of T cells after yellow fever vaccination. TCRdb ran MiXCR on the 5' RACE reads and lists one entry per CDR3 protein. The repertoire holds about 340,000 distinct CDR3 sequences, with 8.7% as singletons. The sample was PBMCs, taken on the day of the first yellow fever vaccination. The receptors stem from a man between 18 and 35 years old who received the YFV17D yellow fever vaccine.

This clonotype has just a few counts. The chain uses TRBV7-8 and TRBJ2-1, with D tentatively TRBD1 or TRBD2 (5 bases each). The V gene lost 5 bases and the J gene lost 6 bases, with 23 bases spanning the gap. This CDR3 spans 17 amino acids. The germline V gene has CDR1 SGHVS and CDR2 FQNEAQ. The CDR3 nucleotides are TGTGCCAGCAGCCTCCCGGTTCGGGACCTCCGGGCCAATGAGCAGTTCTTC. This sequence encodes CASSLPVRDLRANEQFF.

This chain links TRBV20-1 with TRBJ2-5; TRBD2 matches 11 bases. CDR3 length equals 17 residues. V dropped 6 bases and J dropped 0; count of bases not matched to a gene: 12. CDR1 is DFQATT, CDR2 SNEGSKA, per germline (reference sequence). The CDR3 sequence is CSAPPSGGHWNQETQYF. The CDR3 DNA follows: TGCAGTGCGCCGCCTAGCGGGGGGCACTGGAACCAAGAGACCCAGTACTTC.

The V and J genes are TRBV20-1 and TRBJ2-5; 10 bases fit TRBD1. The germline CDR1 and CDR2 sequences are DFQATT and SNEGSKA (reference sequence). With V trimmed by 1 base and J by 9 bases, 20 bases remained unmatched. This CDR3 contains 18 residues. This CDR3 reads CSARAFLSTGQGYDAQYF. CDR3 coding DNA: TGCAGTGCTAGAGCTTTCTTGTCCACGGGACAGGGGTACGATGCCCAGTACTTC.

The CDR3 is CASTQLHVPSYNEQFF. CDR3 DNA sequence: TGTGCCAGCACCCAATTACACGTTCCCTCCTACAATGAGCAGTTCTTC. V usage is TRBV6-5 and J usage is TRBJ2-1; D gene unclear. V lost 7 bases to trimming and J lost 0 bases, with 16 bases between them. The germline V gene has CDR1 MNHEY and CDR2 SVGAGI. The CDR3 extends over 16 amino acids.

This clonotype occurred many times. The J gene is TRBJ2-3, the V gene TRBV12-3 or TRBV12-4, with 14 bases that match TRBD2. This CDR3 contains 16 residues. The ends lost 6 bases at V and 4 bases at J; junction bases unmatched: 6. CDR3 DNA sequence: TGTGCCAGCAGCTCCTGGACTAGCGGGGGGTCAGATACGCAGTATTTT. Translated: CASSSWTSGGSDTQYF.

This clonotype showed up just once. This chain links TRBV5-6 with TRBJ2-5; 7 bases fit TRBD1. The CDR3 is 15 residues long. The trim removed 4 bases at V and 0 bases at J, leaving 6 bases unmatched. The germline CDR1 and CDR2 sequences are SGHDT and YYEEEE. In DNA form, the CDR3 reads TGTGCCAGCAGCGGGACAGTCTACTACCAAGAGACCCAGTACTTC. It codes for CASSGTVYYQETQYF.

The chain is built from TRBV4-2 and TRBJ1-2; D remains ambiguous. Germline V gives CDR1 LGHNA, CDR2 YNFKEQ. V was trimmed by 0 bases and J by 1 base, leaving 12 bases between them. The CDR3 sequence is 16 residues long. This CDR3 is CASSQDLSPGNYGYTF. As DNA, the CDR3 is TGTGCCAGCAGCCAAGATCTTAGTCCGGGTAACTATGGCTACACCTTC.

The V and J genes are TRBV15 and TRBJ2-3; 8 positions match TRBD1. The V segment lost 4 bases and the J segment 6 bases; nucleotides outside the gene matches: 12. The CDR3 loop spans 16 amino acids. Germline CDR1 is LNHNV and CDR2 is YYDKDF (reference sequence). This chain's CDR3 is CATSTDPVTGADTQYF. CDR3 in DNA: TGTGCCACCAGCACCGACCCTGTGACAGGGGCCGATACGCAGTATTTT.

The chain combines TRBV12-3 or TRBV12-4 with TRBJ2-4, with D perhaps matching TRBD1 (5 bases). V lost 6 bases and J lost 8, with 11 bases in between. The CDR3 spans 12 residues. CDR3 region: CASRDQGDIQYF. In DNA form, the CDR3 reads TGTGCCAGCAGGGACCAAGGGGACATTCAGTACTTC.

The chain links TRBV14 to TRBJ1-4; D might be TRBD1 (5 bases). Per the germline V gene, CDR1 is SGHDN and CDR2 is FVKESK. Trimming pared 4 bases from V and 8 bases from J, leaving 14 bases between. The CDR3 is 14 residues long. In DNA, the CDR3 is TGTGCCAGCAGCCCTACTTGGAACAGGGAAAAACTGTTTTTT. This codes for CASSPTWNREKLFF.

In its sample, this clonotype was seen a few times. The chain carries TRBV6-1 and TRBJ2-1; D call uncertain. The V gene's germline CDR1 is MNHNS and CDR2 SASEGT. The CDR3 has 16 amino acids. The ends were cut back, 0 bases at V and 7 bases at J, with 16 bases in the middle. The CDR3 loop reads CASSEAASAVGNEQFF. CDR3 in DNA: TGTGCCAGCAGTGAAGCGGCATCGGCGGTTGGGAATGAGCAGTTCTTC.

The table lists this clonotype with a few counts. The chain couples TRBV9 to TRBJ1-2; D is undetermined. The CDR3 totals 16 residues. Trimming pared 0 bases from V and 6 bases from J, leaving 18 bases between. The germline CDR1 and CDR2 sequences are SGDLS and YYNGEE. CDR3 bases: TGTGCCAGCAGCGTAGCGTCGGAGGCAGTGGGCCATGGCTACACCTTC. This encodes CASSVASEAVGHGYTF. Variable domain in full (rest from reference TRBV9 and TRBJ1-2): DSGVTQTPKHLITATGQRVTLRCSPRSGDLSVYWYQQSLDQGLQFLIQYYNGEERAKGNILERFSAQQFPDLHSELNLSSLELGDSALYFCASSVASEAVGHGYTFGSGTRLTVV.